These T cell receptor beta chains were read from a single sample in a study of shared clonotypes between healthy human individuals. Sequenced by immunoSEQ multiplex PCR; TCRdb stores in-frame clones only, minus some. Seen here are more than 2,000,000 clones, around 94% observed once, and the top ten hold 0.14%. Sequencing input: naive CD4+ T cells sorted from blood. Receptor source: a man between 18 and 35 years old in good health. CDR3s include the opening cysteine and the closing phenylalanine or tryptophan. The D gene is left open where the match is weak. Not all rows give a size; the values are once, few, many and, for expanded clones, a class.

>TRBJ1-5|NA|14|TRBV2|NA
CASGLGQSRWPQHF
TGTGCCAGCGGACTCGGACAGTCCAGATGGCCCCAGCATTTT
>TRBJ2-1|TRBD2|17|TRBV4-3|NA
CASSQDRLAGLGNEQFF
TGCGCCAGCAGCCAAGACAGGCTAGCGGGCCTAGGAAATGAGCAGTTCTTC
>TRBJ2-3|NA|14|TRBV5-4|once
CASSEDRGTDTQYF
TGTGCCAGCAGCGAGGACAGAGGCACAGATACGCAGTATTTT
>TRBJ2-7|NA|13|TRBV11-3|NA
CASSLEGSYEQYF
TGTGCCAGCAGCTTGGAAGGGTCCTACGAGCAGTACTTC
>TRBJ1-6|TRBD1|13|TRBV10-3|few
CAAAGGTNSPLHF
TGTGCCGCCGCAGGGGGAACTAATTCACCCCTCCACTTT
>TRBJ2-7|TRBD2|16|TRBV5-6|NA
CASSRPTGGRPPEQYF
TGTGCCAGCAGCCGGCCGACAGGCGGGAGGCCCCCAGAGCAGTACTTC
>TRBJ2-7|NA|13|TRBV5-4|NA
CASSFPASDEQYF
TGTGCCAGCAGTTTTCCGGCGAGCGACGAGCAGTACTTC
>TRBJ1-1|NA|17|TRBV19|NA
CASSIDADTPGNTEAFF
TGTGCCAGTAGTATAGATGCGGACACCCCCGGGAACACTGAAGCTTTCTTT
>TRBJ2-6|NA|17|TRBV7-3|NA
CASSLGQPYSGANVLTF
TGTGCCAGCAGCTTGGGACAACCTTACTCCGGGGCCAACGTCCTGACTTTC
>TRBJ2-1|TRBD1|16|TRBV2|NA
CASRRTGGWSYNEQFF
TGTGCCAGCAGGCGGACAGGGGGTTGGTCCTACAATGAGCAGTTCTTC
>TRBJ2-5|TRBD1|17|TRBV7-6|NA
CASSARDRVLGQETQYF
TGTGCCAGCAGCGCGCGGGACAGGGTATTGGGGCAAGAGACCCAGTACTTC
>TRBJ2-3|NA|11|TRBV20-1|NA
CSAGRADTQYF
TGCAGTGCTGGGCGCGCAGATACGCAGTATTTT
>TRBJ2-2|TRBD1|17|TRBV25-1|once
CASRNDQGAPDTGELFF
TGTGCCAGCAGAAACGACCAGGGGGCGCCGGACACCGGGGAGCTGTTTTTT
>TRBJ1-3|NA|15|TRBV25-1|NA
CASSASGLGGNTIYF
TGTGCCAGCAGTGCGTCAGGGTTAGGGGGAAACACCATATATTTT
>TRBJ2-5|NA|11|TRBV10-2|NA
CASSYGETQYF
TGCGCCAGCAGTTACGGGGAGACCCAGTACTTC
>TRBJ2-3|NA|15|TRBV9|NA
CASSVGPPGTDTQYF
TGTGCCAGCAGCGTGGGCCCCCCGGGCACAGATACGCAGTATTTT
>TRBJ2-3|TRBD2|15|TRBV5-1|NA
CASFRASGGTDTQYF
TGCGCCAGCTTTCGGGCTAGCGGGGGAACGGATACGCAGTATTTT
>TRBJ1-2|TRBD1|13|TRBV5-1|NA
CASNADRGTGYTF
TGCGCCAGCAACGCGGACAGGGGCACTGGCTACACCTTC
>TRBJ2-3|NA|15|TRBV11-2|NA
CASSPRSMGADTQYF
TGTGCCAGCAGCCCCAGGTCCATGGGGGCAGATACGCAGTATTTT
>TRBJ2-1|TRBD2|15|TRBV9|NA
CASSVEERGYNEQFF
TGTGCCAGCAGCGTAGAAGAGCGGGGGTACAATGAGCAGTTCTTC
>TRBJ2-7|NA|13|TRBV13|once
CASSLGSFYEQYF
TGTGCCAGCAGCTTAGGGTCGTTCTACGAGCAGTACTTC
>TRBJ2-5|NA|15|TRBV5-1|NA
CASSLAGTTQETQYF
TGCGCCAGCAGCTTGGCCGGGACCACCCAAGAGACCCAGTACTTC
>TRBJ1-1|NA|13|TRBV11-2|NA
CASSPGMNTEAFF
TGTGCCAGCAGCCCAGGGATGAACACTGAAGCTTTCTTT
>TRBJ2-5|TRBD2|17|TRBV19|NA
CASSIGYETSGTETQYF
TGTGCCAGTAGTATAGGATACGAGACTAGCGGGACGGAGACCCAGTACTTC
>TRBJ1-5|TRBD1|15|TRBV28|NA
CASSSGQGAHQPQHF
TGTGCCAGCAGTTCGGGACAGGGGGCTCATCAGCCCCAGCATTTT
>TRBJ2-3|NA|16|TRBV5-1|NA
CASSWAAAQGTDTQYF
TGCGCCAGCAGCTGGGCGGCAGCCCAGGGCACAGATACGCAGTATTTT
>TRBJ1-3|TRBD1|12|TRBV30|NA
CAWRDSGNTIYF
TGTGCCTGGCGGGACAGCGGAAACACCATATATTTT
>TRBJ2-5|NA|13|TRBV5-6|NA
CASSLWVGETQYF
TGTGCCAGCAGCCTGTGGGTGGGAGAGACCCAGTACTTC
>TRBJ1-5|TRBD1|14|TRBV10-2|NA
CASKRDRGHQPQHF
TGCGCCAGCAAAAGGGACAGGGGTCATCAGCCCCAGCATTTT
>TRBJ2-7|NA|14|TRBV23-1|NA
CASSQGRNTYEQYF
TGCGCCAGCAGCCAAGGACGTAACACCTACGAGCAGTACTTC
>TRBJ2-3|NA|11|TRBV20-1|NA
CSARAGSLQYF
TGCAGTGCTAGAGCGGGGAGCCTGCAGTATTTT
>TRBJ2-3|NA|19|TRBV11-2|NA
CASSFSERWGRASTDTQYF
TGTGCCAGCAGCTTTTCGGAACGTTGGGGCAGGGCTAGCACAGATACGCAGTATTTT
>TRBJ2-2|TRBD2|16|TRBV18|NA
CASSPLLAANTGELFF
TGTGCCAGCTCACCGCTACTAGCGGCCAACACCGGGGAGCTGTTTTTT
>TRBJ1-2|NA|15|TRBV2|NA
CASSEGTVRGYGYTF
TGTGCCAGCAGTGAAGGGACAGTCCGGGGCTATGGCTACACCTTC
>TRBJ2-7|TRBD2|15|TRBV19|NA
CASSQERGRTVEQYF
TGTGCCAGTAGTCAAGAGCGGGGGCGCACGGTCGAGCAGTACTTC
>TRBJ1-1|NA|13|TRBV25-1|NA
CASSRGLYTEAFF
TGTGCCAGCAGTCGGGGTCTTTACACTGAAGCTTTCTTT
>TRBJ2-5|NA|15|TRBV7-9|NA
CASSLAIWGQETQYF
TGTGCCAGCAGCTTAGCGATCTGGGGCCAAGAGACCCAGTACTTC
>TRBJ1-3|TRBD1|15|TRBV28|NA
CASRTGEGSGNTIYF
TGTGCCAGCAGAACAGGGGAAGGCTCTGGAAACACCATATATTTT
>TRBJ1-5|TRBD1|15|TRBV5-8|NA
CASSAGQGAYQPQHF
TGTGCCAGCAGCGCGGGACAGGGGGCTTATCAGCCCCAGCATTTT
>TRBJ2-6|TRBD1|18|TRBV4-1|NA
CASSPLQGLLSGANVLTF
TGCGCCAGCAGCCCCCTACAGGGGCTGCTATCTGGGGCCAACGTCCTGACTTTC
>TRBJ1-1|NA|14|TRBV19|few
CASSRGPGGTEAFF
TGTGCCAGTAGTAGAGGCCCTGGGGGCACTGAAGCTTTCTTT
>TRBJ2-7|TRBD1|14|TRBV10-1|once
CASRAGTGGDEQYF
TGCGCCAGCAGAGCCGGGACAGGGGGCGACGAGCAGTACTTC
>TRBJ2-1|TRBD2|16|TRBV7-2|NA
CASSLGPSGYYNEQFF
TGTGCCAGCAGCTTAGGTCCTAGCGGGTACTACAATGAGCAGTTCTTC
>TRBJ2-7|NA|13|TRBV5-1|NA
CASSLGVSYEQYF
TGCGCCAGCAGCTTAGGCGTCTCCTACGAGCAGTACTTC
>TRBJ2-7|NA|12|TRBV7-9|NA
CASTEGYYEQYF
TGTGCCAGCACTGAGGGATACTACGAGCAGTACTTC
>TRBJ1-5|TRBD1|18|TRBV7-3|NA
CASSLRSGDRGCNQPQHF
TGTGCCAGCAGCTTAAGGTCGGGGGACAGGGGGTGTAATCAGCCCCAGCATTTT
>TRBJ1-3|NA|14|TRBV29-1|NA
CSVEDRGSGNTIYF
TGCAGCGTTGAAGATCGGGGCTCTGGAAACACCATATATTTT
>TRBJ2-7|NA|14|TRBV28|NA
CASSLGGTGSEQYF
TGTGCCAGCAGTTTAGGAGGAACTGGGTCCGAGCAGTACTTC